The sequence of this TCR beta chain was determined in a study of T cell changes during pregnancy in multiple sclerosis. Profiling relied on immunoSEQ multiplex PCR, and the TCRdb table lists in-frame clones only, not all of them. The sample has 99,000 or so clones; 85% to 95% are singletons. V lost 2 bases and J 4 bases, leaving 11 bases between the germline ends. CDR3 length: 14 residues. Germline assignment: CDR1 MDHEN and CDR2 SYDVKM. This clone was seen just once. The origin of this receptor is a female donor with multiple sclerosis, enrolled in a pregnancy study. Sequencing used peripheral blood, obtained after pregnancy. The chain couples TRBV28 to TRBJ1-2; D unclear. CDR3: CASSLGGEGYGYTF. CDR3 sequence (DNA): TGTGCCAGCAGTTTAGGAGGAGAGGGCTATGGCTACACCTTC.